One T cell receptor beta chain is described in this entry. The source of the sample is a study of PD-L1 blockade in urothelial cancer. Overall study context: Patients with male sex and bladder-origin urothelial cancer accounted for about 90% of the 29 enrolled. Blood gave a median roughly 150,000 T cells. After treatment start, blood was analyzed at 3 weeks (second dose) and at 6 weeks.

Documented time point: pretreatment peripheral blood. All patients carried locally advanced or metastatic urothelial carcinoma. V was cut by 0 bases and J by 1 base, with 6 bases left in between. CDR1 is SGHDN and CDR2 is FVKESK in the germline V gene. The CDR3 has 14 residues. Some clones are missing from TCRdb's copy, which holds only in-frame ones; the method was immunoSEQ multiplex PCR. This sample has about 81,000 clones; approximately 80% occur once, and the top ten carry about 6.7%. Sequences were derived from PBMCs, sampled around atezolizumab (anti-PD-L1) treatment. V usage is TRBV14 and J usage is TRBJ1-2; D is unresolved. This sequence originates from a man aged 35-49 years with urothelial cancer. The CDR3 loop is CASSQEFGNYGYTF. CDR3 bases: TGTGCCAGCAGCCAAGAGTTCGGTAACTATGGCTACACCTTC.